This T cell receptor beta chain originates from a study of Graves' ophthalmopathy and Graves' hyperthyroidism. This clonotype showed up many times. Antigen specificity is unknown. The CDR3 spans 12 residues. Trimming removed 3 bases from V and 9 bases from J, with 8 bases in between. The germline V gene encodes CDR1 KGHDR and CDR2 SFDVKD. Study-level findings and limits: Most thyroid clonotypes with frequency above 0.001 were detected in blood too.

For repertoire sequencing, the TCR beta CDR3 regions were amplified from RNA transcripts. Second-round multiplex PCR came after a first-round RT-PCR that employed HTBI primers. TCRdb itself ran the multiplex PCR reads through MiXCR, one entry per CDR3 protein. This sample yields 200,000 to 250,000 distinct CDR3 sequences, of which about 22% are seen a single time; roughly 44% belongs to the top ten. Sample: peripheral blood. This chain links TRBV24-1 with TRBJ1-5; D not resolved. The sequence was obtained from a woman in her forties or fifties with Graves' ophthalmopathy. CDR3 region: CATSDEFTPQHF. CDR3 DNA sequence: TGTGCCACCAGTGATGAATTTACGCCCCAGCATTTT.